This T cell receptor (beta chain) comes out of a study of vaccination and CD4 T cells after COVID-19. In the study overall: Convalescent participants consisted of six males and four females, two being Hispanic. Taking of post-vaccine samples occurred a median approximately 67 days after dose two (range 14 to 241).

The sample's treatment: roughly nine-day PBMC culture with coronavirus spike peptide pools or control peptides (ViraFEST assay). With the Oncomine TCR Beta short-read assay, DNA from cultured CD4+ T cells was sequenced. Extraction of genomic DNA was performed on cultured CD4+ T cells. TCRdb re-called the PCR reads through MiXCR, storing one row per CDR3 protein. The sample contains over 14,000 distinct CDR3 sequences, about 46% of which appear only once. Concerning this clonotype: Its target is not known.

Sequencing was carried out using cultured CD4+ T cells from blood. The clonotype comes from a human donor with COVID-19.

CDR3 protein: CASSPGSLGEKLFF. The CDR3 DNA is TGCGCCAGCAGCCCCGGTAGCTTGGGTGAAAAACTGTTTTTT. The J gene is TRBJ1-4, the V gene TRBV5-1; the D is unclear. The CDR3 is 14 amino acids. The V end lost 4 bases, the J end lost 7 bases, and 14 bases lay between the germline ends. Germline assignment: CDR1 SGHRS and CDR2 YFSETQ.